This T cell receptor beta chain was identified in a study of T cells after somatic rescue of genetic block. V was pared by 5 bases and J by 5 bases, with 13 bases of the junction left unmatched. The CDR3 totals 16 residues. The germline CDR1 and CDR2 sequences are SEHNR and FQNEAQ (reference sequence). Clones were read by immunoSEQ multiplex PCR, and TCRdb kept only the in-frame ones, dropping some. This sample has 60,000 to 90,000 clones; roughly 90% occur once, and the top ten carry about 3%. Sequenced input: peripheral blood mononuclear cells (PBMCs). The chain uses TRBV7-9 and TRBJ2-7, with TRBD2 identical over 9 bases. The clonotype comes from a young man. DNA for the CDR3: TGTGCCAGCAGCCCGCCCTCTAGCGGGAAGACGCACGAGCAGTACTTC. Its protein product is CASSPPSSGKTHEQYF.